What follows are 11 T cell receptor beta chains derived from one specimen sequenced in a study of a mutant IDH1 vaccine in newly diagnosed glioma. Repertoires were generated with immunoSEQ multiplex PCR, while TCRdb's copy carries only in-frame clones and drops some. The data show around 26,000 clones, with approximately 87% seen just once and 30% to 35% held by the top ten. No antigen has been identified for these receptors. The time point is: week 35, safety follow-up. In the vaccine, a single dose held 300 ug of the mutant IDH1 20-mer peptide, along with topical imiquimod. Material: PBMCs, obtained from a glioma patient whose treatment included an IDH1 peptide vaccine. Source of these receptors: a man aged 30 to 45 with glioma.

This CDR3 reads CASRDGDSSYEQYF. DNA for the CDR3: TGTGCCAGTAGAGATGGGGACAGTTCCTACGAGCAGTACTTC. The gene calls are TRBV19 and TRBJ2-7; 7 bases match TRBD1. The CDR3 loop spans 14 amino acids. V was pared by 6 bases and J by 1 base, with 6 bases of the junction left unmatched. Germline CDR1 and CDR2: LNHDA and SQIVND (reference sequence).

The rearrangement links TRBV30 to TRBJ1-5; the D is unclear. The CDR3 contains 13 residues. The V gene lost 0 bases and the J gene lost 11 bases, with 14 bases spanning the gap. Looked up from germline, CDR1 is GTSNPN and CDR2 is SVGIG (reference sequence). CDR3 sequence reads: CAWSVRSYTAQHF. The CDR3 coding sequence is TGTGCCTGGAGTGTACGTTCTTATACGGCCCAGCATTTT.

This clone was seen only once. The rearrangement uses TRBV19 and TRBJ2-6, with D possibly being TRBD1 (6 bases). The CDR3 contains 17 residues. V lost 2 bases and J lost 2, with 13 bases in between. Germline V gene sequence: CDR1 LNHDA, CDR2 SQIVND (reference sequence). The CDR3 loop is CASSIRGRGAGANVLTF. CDR3 in DNA: TGTGCCAGTAGTATACGTGGCAGGGGAGCTGGGGCCAACGTCCTGACTTTC.

The chain joins TRBV5-1 to TRBJ1-1, with D unresolved. The CDR3 contains 15 residues. Trimming left V 0 bases short and J 2 bases short, with 11 bases between. Germline V gives CDR1 SGHRS, CDR2 YFSETQ. CDR3 sequence reads: CASSLDQWTNTEAFF. DNA of the CDR3: TGCGCCAGCAGCTTGGATCAGTGGACCAACACTGAAGCTTTCTTT.

The chain combines TRBV5-1 with TRBJ1-1; TRBD1 matches 7 bases. The CDR3 is made up of 13 amino acids. Germline V lookup: CDR1 SGHRS, CDR2 YFSETQ. J was trimmed by 6 bases and V by 4 bases; bases with no gene match: 6. CDR3 in DNA: TGCGCCAGCAGCCCTGACAGGGACGCTGAAGCTTTCTTT. This sequence encodes CASSPDRDAEAFF.

The V call is TRBV5-6, the J call TRBJ2-7; 9 bases match TRBD1. V shed 5 bases, J shed 4 bases, and the junction held 10 bases outside the gene matches. Germline CDR1 is SGHDT and CDR2 is YYEEEE. The length of the CDR3 is 15 residues. Here the CDR3 reads CASSPRDRVLYEQYF. CDR3 nucleotides: TGTGCCAGCAGTCCCCGGGACAGGGTCCTTTACGAGCAGTACTTC.

The CDR3 DNA follows: TGTGCCAGTAGACTCCGGGACGGCCTTGAAAAACTGTTTTTT. Translation gives CASRLRDGLEKLFF. This chain links TRBV19 with TRBJ1-4, with D possibly being TRBD1 (5 bases). CDR1 and CDR2 (germline): LNHDA, SQIVND (reference sequence). The V end lost 6 bases, the J end lost 7 bases, and 15 bases lay between the germline ends. This CDR3 is built from 14 residues.

The V gene is TRBV15, the J gene TRBJ2-7; TRBD1 matches 7 bases. V was clipped by 4 bases and J by 0 bases; unmatched bases: 6. The CDR3 contains 15 residues. Germline CDR1 is LNHNV and CDR2 is YYDKDF (reference sequence). The CDR3 loop reads CATSTTGTASYEQYF. CDR3 DNA: TGTGCCACCAGCACGACCGGGACAGCCTCCTACGAGCAGTACTTC.

V is TRBV4-1 and J is TRBJ2-3; D unclear. Trimming took 0 bases from V and 3 from J, leaving 10 bases between them. Germline V CDR1 and CDR2: MGHRA, YSYEKL. The CDR3 extends over 15 amino acids. The CDR3 bases are TGCGCCAGCAGCCAAGATCCAGATTTAACAGATACGCAGTATTTT. It codes for CASSQDPDLTDTQYF.

CDR3 in amino acids: CASGTGGDEQYF. The CDR3 DNA follows: TGTGCCAGCGGGACGGGCGGGGACGAGCAGTACTTC. The chain carries TRBV19 and TRBJ2-7; D is perhaps TRBD2 (6 bases). Trimming took 9 bases from V and 5 from J, leaving 14 bases between them. The germline CDR1 and CDR2 sequences are LNHDA and SQIVND (reference sequence). This CDR3 region has 12 residues. Together with reference TRBV19 and TRBJ2-7, the CDR3 gives the full variable domain: DGGITQSPKYLFRKEGQNVTLSCEQNLNHDAMYWYRQDPGQGLRLIYYSQIVNDFQKGDIAEGYSVSREKKESFPLTVTSAQKNPTAFYLCASGTGGDEQYFGPGTRLTVT.

This clone was seen just once. The CDR3 reads CASSLSRGLGGYTF. DNA for the CDR3: TGTGCCAGCAGTTTATCTCGGGGGCTAGGCGGCTACACCTTC. The chain recombines TRBV27 with TRBJ1-2; possibly TRBD1 for D (6 bases). The germline V and J ends were trimmed by 0 bases and 8 bases, with 13 bases remaining between them. The CDR3 runs 14 residues. The germline CDR1 and CDR2 sequences are MNHEY and SMNVEV (reference sequence).